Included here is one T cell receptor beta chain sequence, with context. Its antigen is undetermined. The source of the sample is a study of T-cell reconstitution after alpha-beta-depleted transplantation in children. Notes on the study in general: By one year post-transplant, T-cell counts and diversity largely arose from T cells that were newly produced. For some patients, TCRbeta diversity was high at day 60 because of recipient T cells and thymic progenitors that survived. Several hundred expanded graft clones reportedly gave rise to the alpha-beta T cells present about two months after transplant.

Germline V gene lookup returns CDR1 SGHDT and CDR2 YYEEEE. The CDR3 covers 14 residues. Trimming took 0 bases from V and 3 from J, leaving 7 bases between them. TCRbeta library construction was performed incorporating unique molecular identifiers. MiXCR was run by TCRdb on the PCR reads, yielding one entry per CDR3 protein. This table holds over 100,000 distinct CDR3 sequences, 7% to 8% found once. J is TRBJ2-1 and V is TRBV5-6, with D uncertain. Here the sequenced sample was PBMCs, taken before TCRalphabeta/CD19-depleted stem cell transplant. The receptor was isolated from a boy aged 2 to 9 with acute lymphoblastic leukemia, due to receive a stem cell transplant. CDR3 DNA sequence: TGTGCCAGCAGCTTGGTTCGCAGCTACAATGAGCAGTTCTTC. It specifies CASSLVRSYNEQFF.